This T cell receptor (beta chain) was sequenced in a study of human T cells and chemical hapten exposure. Study-level information: Epicutaneous patch tests delivered 0.01% DPC to the upper back, with evaluation at 6 days.

In TCRdb, the RACE reads were re-called with MiXCR into one record per CDR3 protein. The table lists about 84,000 distinct CDR3 sequences, around 9.3% of them singletons, with 4% to 5.5% in the top ten. Time point indicated: patch test 2, 6 weeks after DPC sensitization. Treatment indicated: therapeutic diphenylcyclopropenone sensitization with weekly scalp DPC. The CDR3 extends over 11 amino acids. CDR1 is SQVTM and CDR2 is ANQGSEA in the germline V gene. With 7 bases removed from V and 5 bases from J, the gap between germline ends came to 11 bases. The V call is TRBV29-1, the J call TRBJ1-2; the D gene is possibly TRBD1 (5 bases). The source is a woman between 45 and 60 years old with alopecia areata. Some clones in this sample may be carry-over from other donors' samples. The specimen was whole blood, collected in connection with sensitization to the hapten diphenylcyclopropenone (DPC). In nucleotides, the CDR3 is TGCAGCGCTGGGGCGGGGTATGGCTACACCTTC. Its translation: CSAGAGYGYTF.